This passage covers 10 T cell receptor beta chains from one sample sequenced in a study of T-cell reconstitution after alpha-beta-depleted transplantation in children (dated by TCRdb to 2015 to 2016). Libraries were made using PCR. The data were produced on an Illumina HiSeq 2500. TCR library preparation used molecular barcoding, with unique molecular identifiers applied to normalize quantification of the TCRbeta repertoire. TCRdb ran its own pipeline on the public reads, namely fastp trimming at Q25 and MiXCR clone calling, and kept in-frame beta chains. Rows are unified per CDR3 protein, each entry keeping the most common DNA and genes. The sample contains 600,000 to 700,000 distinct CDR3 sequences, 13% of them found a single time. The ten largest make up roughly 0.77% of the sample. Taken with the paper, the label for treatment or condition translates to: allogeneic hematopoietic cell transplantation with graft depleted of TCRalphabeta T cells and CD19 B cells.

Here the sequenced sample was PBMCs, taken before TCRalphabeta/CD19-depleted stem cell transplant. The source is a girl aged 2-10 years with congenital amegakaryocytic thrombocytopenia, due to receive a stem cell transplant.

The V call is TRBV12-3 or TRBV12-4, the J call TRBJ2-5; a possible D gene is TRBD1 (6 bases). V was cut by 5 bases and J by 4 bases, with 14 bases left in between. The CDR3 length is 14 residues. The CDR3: CASSITQGSETQYF. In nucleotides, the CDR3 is TGTGCCAGCAGTATAACACAGGGTTCAGAGACCCAGTACTTC.

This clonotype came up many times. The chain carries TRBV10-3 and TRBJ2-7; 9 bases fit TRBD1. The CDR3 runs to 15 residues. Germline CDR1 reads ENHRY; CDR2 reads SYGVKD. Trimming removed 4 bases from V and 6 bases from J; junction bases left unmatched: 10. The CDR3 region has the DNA TGTGCCATCAGTGGGTCACCGGGACAGGGTGCCGAGCAGTACTTC. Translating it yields CAISGSPGQGAEQYF.

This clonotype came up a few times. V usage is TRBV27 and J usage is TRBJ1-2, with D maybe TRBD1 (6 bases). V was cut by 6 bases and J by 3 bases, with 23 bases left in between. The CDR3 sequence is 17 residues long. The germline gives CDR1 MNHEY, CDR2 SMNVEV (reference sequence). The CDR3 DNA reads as TGTGCCAGCAGCTGGGCCCCACAGGGAAGTTGGGACTATGGCTACACCTTC. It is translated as CASSWAPQGSWDYGYTF.

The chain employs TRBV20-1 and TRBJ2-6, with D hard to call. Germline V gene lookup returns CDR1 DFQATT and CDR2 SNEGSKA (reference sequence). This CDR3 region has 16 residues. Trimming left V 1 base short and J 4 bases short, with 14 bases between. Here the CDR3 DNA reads TGCAGTGCTAGAGCTCCTGGGTTTGCAGGGGCCAACGTCCTGACTTTC. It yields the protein CSARAPGFAGANVLTF.

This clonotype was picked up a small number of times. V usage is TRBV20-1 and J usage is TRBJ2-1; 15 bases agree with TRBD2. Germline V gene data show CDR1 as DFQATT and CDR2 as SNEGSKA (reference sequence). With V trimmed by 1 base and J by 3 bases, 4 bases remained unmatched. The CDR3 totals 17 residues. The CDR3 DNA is TGCAGTGCTAGAGGGACTAGCGGGAGGGTTGGCTACAATGAGCAGTTCTTC. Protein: CSARGTSGRVGYNEQFF.

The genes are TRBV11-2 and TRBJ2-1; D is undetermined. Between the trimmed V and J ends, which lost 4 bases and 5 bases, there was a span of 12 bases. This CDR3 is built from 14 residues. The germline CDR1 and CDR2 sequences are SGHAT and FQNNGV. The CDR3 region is CASSYHRANNEQFF. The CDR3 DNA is TGTGCCAGCAGCTACCATCGGGCCAACAATGAGCAGTTCTTC. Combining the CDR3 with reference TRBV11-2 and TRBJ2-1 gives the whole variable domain EAGVAQSPRYKIIEKRQSVAFWCNPISGHATLYWYQQILGQGPKLLIQFQNNGVVDDSQLPKDRFSAERLKGVDSTLKIQPAKLEDSAVYLCASSYHRANNEQFFGPGTRLTVL.

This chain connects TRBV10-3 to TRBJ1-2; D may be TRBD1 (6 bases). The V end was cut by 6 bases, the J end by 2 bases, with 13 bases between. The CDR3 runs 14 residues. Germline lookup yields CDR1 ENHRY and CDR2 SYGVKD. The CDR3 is CAIRKTGQNYGYTF. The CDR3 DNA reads TGTGCCATCAGGAAGACGGGACAAAACTATGGCTACACCTTC.

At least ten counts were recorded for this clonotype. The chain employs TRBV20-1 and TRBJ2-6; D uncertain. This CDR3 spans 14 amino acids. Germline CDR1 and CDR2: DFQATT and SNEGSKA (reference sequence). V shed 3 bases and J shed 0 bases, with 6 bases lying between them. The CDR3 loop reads CSASTFSGANVLTF. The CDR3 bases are TGCAGTGCTAGTACCTTCTCTGGGGCCAACGTCCTGACTTTC.

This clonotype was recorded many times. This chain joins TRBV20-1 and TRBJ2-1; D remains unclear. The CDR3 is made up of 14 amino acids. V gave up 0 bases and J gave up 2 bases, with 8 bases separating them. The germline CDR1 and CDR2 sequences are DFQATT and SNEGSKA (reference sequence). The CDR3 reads CSARDPRAYNEQFF. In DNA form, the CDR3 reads TGCAGTGCTAGAGATCCAAGGGCCTACAATGAGCAGTTCTTC.

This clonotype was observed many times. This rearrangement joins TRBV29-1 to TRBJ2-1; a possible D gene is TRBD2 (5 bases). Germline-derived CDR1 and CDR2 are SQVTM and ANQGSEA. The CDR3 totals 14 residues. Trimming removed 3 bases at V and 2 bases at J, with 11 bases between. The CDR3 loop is CSVDSGSPYNEQFF. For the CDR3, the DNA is TGCAGCGTTGATAGTGGGAGCCCCTACAATGAGCAGTTCTTC.